The clone carrying this T cell receptor (beta chain) was recorded many times. Its antigen is undetermined. Time point here: persistent/refractory GD, antithyroid drugs over 5 years with positive TRAb. Scientists built the TCR library using RNA that was extracted from PBMCs. Arm-PCR of CDR3 regions with iRepertoire HTBI primers generated TCR beta libraries. A single record per CDR3 protein comes from TCRdb applying MiXCR to the multiplex PCR reads. This table has around 510,000 distinct CDR3 sequences, less than 25% appearing once. This specimen comes from a study of regulatory T cells in long-lasting Graves disease. The study, taken as a whole, reports: Newly diagnosed patients shared 850 to 1,000 public clonotypes; persistent patients shared around 2,500. Persistent disease was characterized by preferential usage of TRBV28, TRBJ1-2 and TRBJ2-5. The TCR repertoire of persistent Graves' patients was less diverse than that of newly diagnosed ones.

Between the trimmed V and J ends, which lost 1 base and 2 bases, there was a span of 9 bases. From germline, CDR1 is DFQATT and CDR2 SNEGSKA (reference sequence). This CDR3 spans 13 amino acids. This receptor was taken from a female donor with Graves disease. The sample here was peripheral blood mononuclear cells (PBMCs), taken when the disease was refractory, from a patient treated with antithyroid drugs. The chain carries TRBV20-1 and TRBJ2-7, with D maybe TRBD1 (5 bases). CDR3 DNA: TGCAGTGCTAGAGCCAGACAGACCTACGAGCAGTACTTC. This sequence encodes CSARARQTYEQYF.